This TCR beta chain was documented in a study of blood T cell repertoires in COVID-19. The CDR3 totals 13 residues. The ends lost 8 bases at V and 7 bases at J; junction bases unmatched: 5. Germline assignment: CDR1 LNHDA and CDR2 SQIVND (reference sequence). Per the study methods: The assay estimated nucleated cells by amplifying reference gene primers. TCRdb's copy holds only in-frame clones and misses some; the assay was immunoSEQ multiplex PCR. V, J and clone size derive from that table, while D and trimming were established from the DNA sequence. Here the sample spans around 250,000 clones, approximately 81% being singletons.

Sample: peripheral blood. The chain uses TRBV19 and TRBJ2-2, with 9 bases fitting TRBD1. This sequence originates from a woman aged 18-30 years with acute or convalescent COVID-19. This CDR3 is CASRDRVDGELFF. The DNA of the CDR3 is TGTGCCAGTCGGGACAGGGTGGACGGGGAGCTGTTTTTT.